The 29 T cell receptor beta chains below were found in one sample sequenced in a study of blood T cell repertoires in COVID-19. Sequencing was performed with immunoSEQ multiplex PCR; in TCRdb, only in-frame clones are kept and a portion is missing. The data contain some 190,000 clones, 70% to 80% of them singletons. Sequencing was performed on peripheral blood. These TCRs come from a woman aged 50 to 60 with acute or convalescent COVID-19.

The J gene is TRBJ2-3, the V gene TRBV9; a weak D match, TRBD2 (6 bases). From germline, CDR1 is SGDLS and CDR2 YYNGEE. The ends were cut back, 2 bases at V and 3 bases at J, with 13 bases in the middle. CDR3 length equals 15 residues. CDR3 sequence (DNA): TGTGCCAGCAGCGTTCACGGGACTGCAACAGATACGCAGTATTTT. Translation: CASSVHGTATDTQYF.

The rearrangement uses TRBV6-5 and TRBJ1-1; D might be TRBD1 (5 bases). Germline loops: CDR1 MNHEY, CDR2 SVGAGI. Between the trimmed V and J ends, which lost 6 bases and 3 bases, there was a span of 17 bases. This CDR3 spans 15 amino acids. The CDR3 region is CASREGIRQHTEAFF. The DNA for the CDR3 is TGTGCCAGCAGGGAGGGTATCCGACAGCACACTGAAGCTTTCTTT.

This chain connects TRBV28 to TRBJ2-3, with TRBD1 identical over 11 bases. Trimming took 4 bases from V and 6 from J; bases not matched to a gene: 9. The CDR3 consists of 16 residues. Per germline, CDR1 MDHEN and CDR2 SYDVKM. The CDR3 sequence: CASSSWTGGLMDTQYF. DNA of the CDR3: TGTGCCAGCAGTTCTTGGACAGGGGGCCTTATGGATACGCAGTATTTT.

The gene calls are TRBV27 and TRBJ1-1; TRBD1 aligns across 9 bases. The germline gives CDR1 MNHEY, CDR2 SMNVEV (reference sequence). Germline trimming cut 2 bases from V and 8 bases from J; bases unmatched to any gene: 15. This CDR3 spans 17 amino acids. CDR3 sequence: CASSLMWGTGRALEAFF. In DNA form, the CDR3 reads TGTGCCAGCAGTTTAATGTGGGGGACAGGGAGGGCCCTAGAAGCTTTCTTT.

J is TRBJ2-3 and V is TRBV7-2, with TRBD2 matching 9 bases. CDR1 is SGHTA, CDR2 FQGNSA, per germline. The CDR3 is made up of 15 amino acids. V was clipped by 6 bases and J by 2 bases; unmatched bases: 6. As DNA, the CDR3 is TGTGCCAGCAGGTTGACTAGCGGAGCCACAGATACGCAGTATTTT. This gives the protein CASRLTSGATDTQYF.

The chain is built from TRBV25-1 and TRBJ1-1, with unresolved D. V was clipped by 6 bases and J by 4 bases, with 9 bases between them. Per the germline V gene, CDR1 is MGHDK and CDR2 is SYGVNS. CDR3 size: 12 residues. DNA for the CDR3: TGTGCCAGCAGGGAACGGGGCACTGAAGCTTTCTTT. Encoded protein: CASRERGTEAFF.

This rearrangement joins TRBV24-1 to TRBJ2-3; maybe TRBD2 (6 bases). The CDR3 consists of 16 residues. Per the germline V gene, CDR1 is KGHDR and CDR2 is SFDVKD. With 1 base removed from V and 0 bases from J, the gap between germline ends came to 10 bases. In DNA form, the CDR3 reads TGTGCCACCAGTGATTTACCGGGAGCTAGCACAGATACGCAGTATTTT. It yields the protein CATSDLPGASTDTQYF.

The chain carries TRBV7-8 and TRBJ1-1; no definite D call. Deletions cut 5 bases from V and 0 bases from J, with 16 bases between. Germline V gives CDR1 SGHVS, CDR2 FQNEAQ. The CDR3 length is 16 residues. The CDR3 DNA is TGTGCCAGCAGCCCCATTATGGGCCTCATGAACACTGAAGCTTTCTTT. Protein: CASSPIMGLMNTEAFF.

This chain joins TRBV19 and TRBJ2-3, with 13 bases aligning to TRBD2. The CDR3 contains 15 residues. V shed 5 bases and J 6 bases; nucleotides not matched to a gene: 5. The germline V gene has CDR1 LNHDA and CDR2 SQIVND (reference sequence). The CDR3 reads CASSWTSGSEDTQYF. CDR3 DNA: TGTGCCAGTAGTTGGACTAGCGGGAGTGAGGATACGCAGTATTTT.

The V and J genes are TRBV6-1 and TRBJ1-5; tentatively, D is TRBD1 (5 bases). The CDR3 spans 14 residues. From germline, CDR1 is MNHNS and CDR2 SASEGT. Trimming cost V 1 base and J 4 bases, with 8 bases left between them. CDR3 DNA sequence: TGTGCCAGCAGTGAAGGGGGCCGTAATCAGCCCCAGCATTTT. Protein product: CASSEGGRNQPQHF.

The chain carries TRBV5-1 and TRBJ2-1, with 7 bases matching TRBD2. With 4 bases clipped from V and 10 bases from J, the junction kept 5 bases outside the gene matches. CDR1 SGHRS and CDR2 YFSETQ come from the germline V gene. The CDR3 covers 12 residues. CDR3 amino acids: CASSVQRGEQFF. The CDR3 DNA reads as TGCGCCAGCAGCGTACAGCGGGGCGAGCAGTTCTTC.

The chain joins TRBV20-1 to TRBJ2-3, with 8 positions matching TRBD1. J lost 0 bases, V lost 3 bases, and 8 bases had no gene match. The CDR3 contains 16 residues. Germline V lookup: CDR1 DFQATT, CDR2 SNEGSKA (reference sequence). CDR3 DNA: TGCAGTGCTAGTGAGACGACAGGGGCCAGCACAGATACGCAGTATTTT. Its translation: CSASETTGASTDTQYF.

This clone has more than one count but fewer than ten. The gene calls are TRBV4-3 and TRBJ2-1, with D perhaps matching TRBD1 (6 bases). Trimming removed 1 base from V and 8 bases from J, with 12 bases in between. Germline lookup yields CDR1 LGHNA and CDR2 YSLEER. The CDR3 consists of 14 residues. The CDR3 protein is CASSQVLGAHEQFF. The CDR3 DNA follows: TGCGCCAGCAGCCAAGTTTTGGGGGCACATGAGCAGTTCTTC.

CDR3 DNA: TGTGCCATCAGTGAGGGACAGAAAAAAGCTTTCTTT. Amino acids: CAISEGQKKAFF. V and J are TRBV10-3 and TRBJ1-1; a possible D gene is TRBD1 (6 bases). The CDR3 length is 12 residues. Germline V gene sequence: CDR1 ENHRY, CDR2 SYGVKD. V shed 2 bases and J shed 9 bases, with 10 bases lying between them.

V gene TRBV28 combines with J gene TRBJ1-1, with a tentative D call TRBD1 (6 bases). V lost 6 bases to trimming and J lost 5 bases, with 10 bases between them. CDR3 length: 12 amino acids. Germline V CDR1 and CDR2: MDHEN, SYDVKM. The CDR3 loop is CASRGGRTEAFF. CDR3 sequence (DNA): TGTGCCAGCAGGGGGGGGCGGACTGAAGCTTTCTTT.

The chain uses TRBV2 and TRBJ1-5; 8 bases are a match to TRBD1. The CDR3 is 15 residues long. Looked up from germline, CDR1 is SNHLY and CDR2 is FYNNEI. After removal of 6 bases from V and 4 bases from J, the junction contained 8 bases not matched to a gene. The CDR3 DNA follows: TGTGCCAGCAGGGCGCAGGGGGCGGGAAATCAGCCCCAGCATTTT. It encodes CASRAQGAGNQPQHF.

The chain recombines TRBV3-1 (or the pseudogene TRBV3-2) with TRBJ1-4; D is uncertain. Trimming removed 2 bases from V and 3 bases from J, with 7 bases in between. This CDR3 contains 14 residues. The germline V gene encodes CDR1 LGHDT and CDR2 YNNKEL (reference sequence). The CDR3 DNA sequence: TGTGCCAGCAGCCAACGGCAGGCTAATGAAAAACTGTTTTTT. Amino acids: CASSQRQANEKLFF.

The rearrangement links TRBV19 to TRBJ2-4; 9 bases are a match to TRBD1. V dropped 4 bases and J dropped 0; count of bases not matched to a gene: 4. This CDR3 is built from 16 residues. The germline CDR1 and CDR2 sequences are LNHDA and SQIVND (reference sequence). The CDR3 sequence is CASSTNRGRAKNIQYF. The CDR3 bases are TGTGCCAGTAGTACAAACAGGGGGCGAGCCAAAAACATTCAGTACTTC.

This clone was seen once. V usage is TRBV11-2 and J usage is TRBJ2-7; 8 bases line up with TRBD1. The CDR3 sequence is 14 residues long. CDR1 and CDR2 (germline): SGHAT, FQNNGV. Germline trimming cut 1 base from V and 2 bases from J; bases unmatched to any gene: 1. The CDR3 region is CASSLVQGAYEQYF. DNA of the CDR3: TGTGCCAGCAGCTTAGTACAGGGGGCCTACGAGCAGTACTTC.

The chain combines TRBV11-2 with TRBJ2-7, with 10 bases matching TRBD2. The germline CDR1 and CDR2 sequences are SGHAT and FQNNGV. Unmatched junction bases numbered 9, after V lost 1 base and J lost 3 bases. The CDR3 extends over 17 amino acids. CDR3 coding DNA: TGTGCCAGCAGCTTAGGATTGTGGACTAGCGGAGACTACGAGCAGTACTTC. Protein product: CASSLGLWTSGDYEQYF.

V usage is TRBV28 and J usage is TRBJ1-5; perhaps TRBD1 as D (5 bases). The CDR3 consists of 15 residues. Trimming removed 6 bases from V and 0 bases from J, with 12 bases in between. The germline V gene has CDR1 MDHEN and CDR2 SYDVKM. DNA for the CDR3: TGTGCCAGCAGGCCCACAGGCAATAGCAATCAGCCCCAGCATTTT. Protein product: CASRPTGNSNQPQHF.

This rearrangement joins TRBV28 to TRBJ2-1; TRBD2 is a possible D gene (6 bases). The CDR3 runs to 15 residues. Between the trimmed V and J ends, which lost 8 bases and 0 bases, there was a span of 14 bases. CDR1 and CDR2 from the germline V gene are MDHEN and SYDVKM. The CDR3 region is CASQAGKASYNEQFF. The CDR3 DNA sequence: TGTGCCAGCCAGGCGGGGAAGGCCTCCTACAATGAGCAGTTCTTC.

The chain links TRBV13 to TRBJ2-7, with D possibly TRBD1 on 5 matching bases. The CDR3 is made up of 14 amino acids. V was shortened by 5 bases and J by 1 base, with 12 bases between the two germline ends. Germline assignment: CDR1 PRHDT and CDR2 FYEKMQ (reference sequence). The DNA for the CDR3 is TGTGCCAGCAGCCTCCCGACAGAGTCCTACGAGCAGTACTTC. Translation: CASSLPTESYEQYF.

The rearrangement links TRBV10-1 to TRBJ2-2; D unresolved. From germline, CDR1 is WNHNN and CDR2 SYGVQD (reference sequence). The CDR3 has 15 amino acids. V lost 5 bases and J lost 5, with 15 bases in between. In DNA, the CDR3 is TGCGCCAGCAGTCCCCCCGGGTCCGGGACCGGGGAGCTGTTTTTT. Protein: CASSPPGSGTGELFF.

Here the CDR3 reads CASSRLQGVTSTDTQYF. CDR3 nucleotide sequence: TGTGCCAGCAGTCGTCTACAGGGAGTAACTAGCACAGATACGCAGTATTTT. The genes are TRBV5-6 and TRBJ2-3; TRBD1 might be the D (6 bases). The V end lost 5 bases, the J end lost 0 bases, and 19 bases lay between the germline ends. Germline assignment: CDR1 SGHDT and CDR2 YYEEEE. The CDR3 has 17 residues.

The genes are TRBV11-2 and TRBJ2-7; TRBD2 matches 7 bases. Germline trimming cut 4 bases from V and 4 bases from J; bases unmatched to any gene: 7. CDR1 SGHAT and CDR2 FQNNGV come from the germline V gene. The CDR3 covers 14 residues. The CDR3 loop reads CASSSGRDRYEQYF. The DNA of the CDR3 is TGTGCCAGCAGCTCAGGGAGGGATCGGTACGAGCAGTACTTC.

There are many counts of this clone. The V and J genes are TRBV19 and TRBJ1-1; D may be TRBD1 (5 bases). Germline CDR1 reads LNHDA; CDR2 reads SQIVND (reference sequence). The ends were cut back, 5 bases at V and 3 bases at J, with 13 bases in the middle. This CDR3 is 14 amino acids long. The CDR3 DNA sequence: TGTGCCAGTAGTTACTCGGGGGTCTACACTGAAGCTTTCTTT. Translation: CASSYSGVYTEAFF. Full variable domain (remainder filled in from reference TRBV19 and TRBJ1-1): DGGITQSPKYLFRKEGQNVTLSCEQNLNHDAMYWYRQDPGQGLRLIYYSQIVNDFQKGDIAEGYSVSREKKESFPLTVTSAQKNPTAFYLCASSYSGVYTEAFFGQGTRLTVV.

The chain joins TRBV10-2 to TRBJ1-5; 7 positions agree with TRBD1. The CDR3 has 15 residues. CDR1 is WSHSY, CDR2 SAAADI, per germline. The V gene end was trimmed by 3 bases and the J gene end by 3 bases; junction bases not matched to a gene: 5. Here the CDR3 reads CASSDLDRNNQPQHF. The DNA for the CDR3 is TGCGCCAGCAGTGACCTGGACAGGAACAATCAGCCCCAGCATTTT.

The chain couples TRBV30 to TRBJ1-2, with D hard to call. V was pared by 5 bases and J by 2 bases, with 12 bases between. The germline V gene encodes CDR1 GTSNPN and CDR2 SVGIG (reference sequence). The CDR3 covers 13 residues. The CDR3 DNA follows: TGTGCCTGGTTAAACCGGTCGAACTATGGCTACACCTTC. This translates into CAWLNRSNYGYTF.